The clone carrying this T cell receptor beta chain has a count of ten or more. Its matching antigen is unknown. The data are from a study of T cell repertoires in cytomegalovirus infection. Whole-study context: In public TCR beta signatures, there were indications of both CMV infection and matching HLA type.

This CDR3 is 14 amino acids long. V lost 3 bases, J lost 6 bases, and 11 bases lay in between. Germline CDR1 is ENHRY and CDR2 is SYGVKD. General study points: Adding up the frequency of public TCR beta families identified people who carried CMV plus the relevant HLA. In two of eight donors, the top clonotype was HLA-C-restricted CMV-specific.

TCRdb reanalysed the reads using MiXCR and keeps one entry per CDR3 protein. Counted here are around 230,000 distinct CDR3 sequences, 6% to 8% occurring once; the ten biggest clones make up around 6%. This chain joins TRBV10-3 and TRBJ2-2, with a weak D call TRBD2 (6 bases). This TCR came from a human donor in good health (CMV status not recorded). Some clones in this sample may be carry-over from other donors' samples. Input material: PBMCs. The CDR3 loop reads CAISDTGTSGELFF. The CDR3 DNA reads TGTGCCATCAGTGATACCGGGACTTCCGGGGAGCTGTTTTTT.